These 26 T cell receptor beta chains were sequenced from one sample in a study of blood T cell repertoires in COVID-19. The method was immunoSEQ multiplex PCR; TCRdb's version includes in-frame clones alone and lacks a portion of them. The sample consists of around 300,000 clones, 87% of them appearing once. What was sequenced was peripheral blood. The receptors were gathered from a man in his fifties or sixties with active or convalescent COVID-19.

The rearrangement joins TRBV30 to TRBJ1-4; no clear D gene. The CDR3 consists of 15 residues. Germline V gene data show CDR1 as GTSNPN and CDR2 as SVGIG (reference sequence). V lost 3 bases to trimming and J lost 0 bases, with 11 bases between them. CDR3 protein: CAWRLGFSTNEKLFF. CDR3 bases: TGTGCCTGGAGACTGGGCTTTTCAACTAATGAAAAACTGTTTTTT.

The CDR3 spells CASRGQALYTF. The CDR3 DNA reads TGTGCCAGCAGAGGACAGGCCCTCTACACCTTC. V and J are TRBV2 and TRBJ1-2; TRBD1 agrees at 7 bases. The V gene end was trimmed by 6 bases and the J gene end by 10 bases; junction bases not matched to a gene: 5. CDR1 is SNHLY, CDR2 FYNNEI, per germline. The length of the CDR3 is 11 residues. The variable domain in full, with the rest retrieved from reference TRBV2 and TRBJ1-2, is EPEVTQTPSHQVTQMGQEVILRCVPISNHLYFYWYRQILGQKVEFLVSFYNNEISEKSEIFDDQFSVERPDGSNFTLKIRSTKLEDSAMYFCASRGQALYTFGSGTRLTVV.

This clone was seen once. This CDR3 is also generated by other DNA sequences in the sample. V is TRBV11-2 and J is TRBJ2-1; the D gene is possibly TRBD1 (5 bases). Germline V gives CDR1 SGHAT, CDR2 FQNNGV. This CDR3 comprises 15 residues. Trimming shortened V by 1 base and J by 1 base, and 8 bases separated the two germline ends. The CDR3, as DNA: TGTGCCAGCAGCTTAGGGGCAGGGTCCTACAATGAGCAGTTCTTC. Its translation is CASSLGAGSYNEQFF.

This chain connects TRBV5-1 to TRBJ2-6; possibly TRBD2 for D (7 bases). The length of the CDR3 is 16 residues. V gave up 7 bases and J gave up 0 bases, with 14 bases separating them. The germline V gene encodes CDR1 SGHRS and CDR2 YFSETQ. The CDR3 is CASGGARDSGANVLTF. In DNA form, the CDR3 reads TGCGCCAGCGGGGGGGCGCGGGACTCTGGGGCCAACGTCCTGACTTTC. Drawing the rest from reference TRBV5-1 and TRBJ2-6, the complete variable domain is KAGVTQTPRYLIKTRGQQVTLSCSPISGHRSVSWYQQTPGQGLQFLFEYFSETQRNKGNFPGRFSGRQFSNSRSEMNVSTLELGDSALYLCASGGARDSGANVLTFGAGSRLTVL.

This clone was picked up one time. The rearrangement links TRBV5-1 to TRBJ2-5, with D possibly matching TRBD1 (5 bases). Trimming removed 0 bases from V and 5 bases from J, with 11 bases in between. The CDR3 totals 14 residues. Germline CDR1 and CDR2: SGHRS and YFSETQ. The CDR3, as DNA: TGCGCCAGCAGCTTGGCAGGGAAGAAGGAGACCCAGTACTTC. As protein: CASSLAGKKETQYF.

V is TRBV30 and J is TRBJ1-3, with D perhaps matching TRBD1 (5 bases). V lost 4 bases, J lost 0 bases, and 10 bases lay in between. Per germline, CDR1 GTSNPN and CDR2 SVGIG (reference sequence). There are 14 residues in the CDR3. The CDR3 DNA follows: TGTGCCTGGACACGGGGACTCTCTGGAAACACCATATATTTT. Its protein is CAWTRGLSGNTIYF.

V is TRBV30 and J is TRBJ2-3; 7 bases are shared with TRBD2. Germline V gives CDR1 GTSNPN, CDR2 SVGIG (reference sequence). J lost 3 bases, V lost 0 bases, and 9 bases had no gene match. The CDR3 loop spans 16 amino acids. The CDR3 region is CAWSVRRGFRTDTQYF. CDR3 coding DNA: TGTGCCTGGAGTGTCCGGCGGGGGTTCAGGACAGATACGCAGTATTTT.

CDR3 region: CASSEGGGFLSGYEQYF. As DNA, the CDR3 is TGTGCCAGCAGTGAAGGAGGAGGGTTTTTGTCGGGCTACGAGCAGTACTTC. The chain has TRBV2 and TRBJ2-7; D perhaps matches TRBD2 (6 bases). Germline assignment: CDR1 SNHLY and CDR2 FYNNEI. This CDR3 has 17 residues. The V end lost 1 base, the J end lost 3 bases, and 19 bases lay between the germline ends. Based on the CDR3 plus reference TRBV2 and TRBJ2-7, the full variable domain is EPEVTQTPSHQVTQMGQEVILRCVPISNHLYFYWYRQILGQKVEFLVSFYNNEISEKSEIFDDQFSVERPDGSNFTLKIRSTKLEDSAMYFCASSEGGGFLSGYEQYFGPGTRLTVT.

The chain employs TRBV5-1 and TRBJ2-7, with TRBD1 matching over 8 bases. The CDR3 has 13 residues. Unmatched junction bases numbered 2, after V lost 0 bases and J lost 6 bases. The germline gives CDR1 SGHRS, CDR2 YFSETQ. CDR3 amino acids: CASSLDRGSEQYF. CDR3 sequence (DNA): TGCGCCAGCAGCTTGGACAGGGGGTCCGAGCAGTACTTC.

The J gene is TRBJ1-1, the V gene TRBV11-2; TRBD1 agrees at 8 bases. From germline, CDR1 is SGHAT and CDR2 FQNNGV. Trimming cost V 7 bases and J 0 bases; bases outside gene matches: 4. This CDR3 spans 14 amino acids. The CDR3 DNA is TGTGCCAGCACCAAGGACAGGGTGAACACTGAAGCTTTCTTT. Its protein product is CASTKDRVNTEAFF.

This CDR3 is CASCRGQGGNVNTEAFF. CDR3 sequence (DNA): TGTGCCAGCTGCCGCGGACAGGGAGGGAACGTGAACACTGAAGCTTTCTTT. The genes are TRBV5-5 and TRBJ1-1, with 8 bases aligning to TRBD1. The V gene's germline CDR1 is SGHKS and CDR2 YYEKEE (reference sequence). This CDR3 contains 17 residues. V shed 7 bases and J 0 bases; nucleotides not matched to a gene: 14.

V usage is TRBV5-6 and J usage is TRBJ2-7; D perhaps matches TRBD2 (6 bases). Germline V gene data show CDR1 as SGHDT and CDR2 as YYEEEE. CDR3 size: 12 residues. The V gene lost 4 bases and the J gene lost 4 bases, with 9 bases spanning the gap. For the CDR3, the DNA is TGTGCCAGCAGCGGACGGGGGTACGAGCAGTACTTC. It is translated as CASSGRGYEQYF.

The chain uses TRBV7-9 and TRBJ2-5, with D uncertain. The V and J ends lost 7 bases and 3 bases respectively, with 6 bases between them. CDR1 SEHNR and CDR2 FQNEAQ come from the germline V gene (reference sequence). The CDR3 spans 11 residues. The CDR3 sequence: CASTREETQYF. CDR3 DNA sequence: TGTGCCAGCACCCGGGAAGAGACCCAGTACTTC.

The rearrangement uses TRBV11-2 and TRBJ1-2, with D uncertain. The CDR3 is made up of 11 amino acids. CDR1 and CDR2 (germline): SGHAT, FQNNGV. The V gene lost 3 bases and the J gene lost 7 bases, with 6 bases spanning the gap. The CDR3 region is CASSFRGGYTF. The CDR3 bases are TGTGCCAGCAGCTTTAGAGGTGGCTACACCTTC.

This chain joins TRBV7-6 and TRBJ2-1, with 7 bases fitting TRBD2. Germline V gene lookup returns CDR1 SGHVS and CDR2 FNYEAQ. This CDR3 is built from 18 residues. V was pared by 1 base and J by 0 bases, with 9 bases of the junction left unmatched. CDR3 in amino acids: CASSLGISGSYSYNEQFF. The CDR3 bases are TGTGCCAGCAGCTTAGGAATTAGCGGGTCCTACTCCTACAATGAGCAGTTCTTC.

In DNA, the CDR3 is TGTGCCAGCAGTTCCGGGAGTGGGTCCTACAATGAGCAGTTCTTC. Its protein is CASSSGSGSYNEQFF. This chain uses TRBV6-5 with TRBJ2-1; TRBD2 is a possible D gene (6 bases). Germline V lookup: CDR1 MNHEY, CDR2 SVGAGI. The CDR3 extends over 15 amino acids. The V end was cut by 4 bases, the J end by 1 base, with 11 bases between.

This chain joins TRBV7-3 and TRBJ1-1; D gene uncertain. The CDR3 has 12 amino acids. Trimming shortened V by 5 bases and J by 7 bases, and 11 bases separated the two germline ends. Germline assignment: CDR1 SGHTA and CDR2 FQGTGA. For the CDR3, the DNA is TGTGCCAGCAGCCCACCTAGTGGTGAAGCTTTCTTT. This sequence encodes CASSPPSGEAFF.

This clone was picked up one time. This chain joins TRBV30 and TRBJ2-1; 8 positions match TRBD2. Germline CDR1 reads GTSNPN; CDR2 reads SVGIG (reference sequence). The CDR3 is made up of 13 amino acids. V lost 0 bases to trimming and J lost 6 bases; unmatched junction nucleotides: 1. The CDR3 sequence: CAWSVLAVNEQFF. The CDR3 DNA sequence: TGTGCCTGGAGTGTACTAGCGGTCAATGAGCAGTTCTTC.

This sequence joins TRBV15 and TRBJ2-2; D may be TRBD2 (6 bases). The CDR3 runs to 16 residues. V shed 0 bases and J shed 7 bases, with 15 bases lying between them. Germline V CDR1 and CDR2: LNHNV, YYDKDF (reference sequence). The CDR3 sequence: CATSRDPGRRGGELFF. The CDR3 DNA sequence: TGTGCCACCAGCAGAGATCCCGGGAGAAGGGGCGGGGAGCTGTTTTTT.

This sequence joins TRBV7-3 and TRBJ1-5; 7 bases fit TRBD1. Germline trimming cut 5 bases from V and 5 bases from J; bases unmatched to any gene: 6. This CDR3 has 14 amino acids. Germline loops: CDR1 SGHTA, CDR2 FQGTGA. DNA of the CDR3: TGTGCCAGCAGCATACCACAGGGGTATCAGCCCCAGCATTTT. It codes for CASSIPQGYQPQHF.

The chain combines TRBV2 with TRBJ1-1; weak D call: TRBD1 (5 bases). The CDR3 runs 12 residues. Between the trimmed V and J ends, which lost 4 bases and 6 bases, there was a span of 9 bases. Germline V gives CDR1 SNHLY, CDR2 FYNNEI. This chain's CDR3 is CASSVGAPEAFF. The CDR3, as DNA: TGTGCCAGCAGTGTAGGGGCCCCTGAAGCTTTCTTT.

The CDR3 reads CASSLGQGEGYTF. The CDR3 coding sequence is TGTGCCAGCAGTCTTGGACAGGGTGAGGGCTACACCTTC. The chain joins TRBV12-3 or TRBV12-4 to TRBJ1-2; 8 bases line up with TRBD1. This CDR3 has 13 amino acids. V dropped 5 bases and J dropped 8; count of bases not matched to a gene: 7.

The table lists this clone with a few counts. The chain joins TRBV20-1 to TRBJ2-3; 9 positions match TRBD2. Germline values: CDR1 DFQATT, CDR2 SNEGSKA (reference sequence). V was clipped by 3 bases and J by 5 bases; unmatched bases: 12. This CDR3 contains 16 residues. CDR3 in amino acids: CSASRAGGDTVDTQYF. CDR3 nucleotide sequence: TGCAGTGCTAGTAGAGCGGGGGGAGACACAGTAGATACGCAGTATTTT.

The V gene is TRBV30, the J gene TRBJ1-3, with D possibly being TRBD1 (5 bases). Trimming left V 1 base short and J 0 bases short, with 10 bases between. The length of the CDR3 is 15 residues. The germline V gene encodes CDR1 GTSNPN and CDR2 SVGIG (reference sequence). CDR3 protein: CAWSAGLPSGNTIYF. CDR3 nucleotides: TGTGCCTGGAGTGCAGGGCTTCCCTCTGGAAACACCATATATTTT.

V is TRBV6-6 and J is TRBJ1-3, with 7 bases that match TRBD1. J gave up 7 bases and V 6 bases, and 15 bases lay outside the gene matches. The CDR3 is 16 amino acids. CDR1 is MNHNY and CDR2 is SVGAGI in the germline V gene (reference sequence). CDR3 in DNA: TGTGCCAGCAGCCCAAGGGGAACAGGGGCGGGGAACACCATATATTTT. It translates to CASSPRGTGAGNTIYF.

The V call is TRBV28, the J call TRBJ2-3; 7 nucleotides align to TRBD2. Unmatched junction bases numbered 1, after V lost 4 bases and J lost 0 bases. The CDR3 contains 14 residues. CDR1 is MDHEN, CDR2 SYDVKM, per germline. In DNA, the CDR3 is TGTGCCAGCAGTTCGACTAGCAGCACAGATACGCAGTATTTT. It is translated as CASSSTSSTDTQYF.